The 32 T cell receptor beta chains listed next were all sequenced from one sample in a study of post-analysis software for immune sequencing data. Study-level results: Elevated frequency relative to controls characterized four to six TRBV segments in patients, TRBV5-6, TRBV5-1 and TRBV20-1 among them.

These TCRs' antigens remain unknown. Unique molecular identifiers tagged the TCR beta cDNA libraries. TCRdb reprocessed the PCR reads via MiXCR and lists one record per CDR3 protein. The sample has hundreds of thousands of distinct CDR3 sequences, approximately 57% seen once. Sequenced: blood. The receptors were sampled from a girl aged 10-17 years with multiple sclerosis.

J is TRBJ2-5 and V is TRBV4-1; D is perhaps TRBD1 or TRBD2 (5 bases each). The germline V gene encodes CDR1 MGHRA and CDR2 YSYEKL. The V and J ends lost 6 bases and 5 bases respectively, with 16 bases between them. The CDR3 extends over 14 amino acids. The CDR3 region has the DNA TGCGCCAGCAGTCTCGGGACCCCCCAGGAGACCCAGTACTTC. Its translation is CASSLGTPQETQYF.

The chain carries TRBV12-3 or TRBV12-4 and TRBJ2-1; the D gene is possibly TRBD2 (5 bases). V was cut by 5 bases and J by 1 base, with 6 bases left in between. The CDR3 spans 13 residues. The CDR3 sequence: CASSGLSYNEQFF. The DNA of the CDR3 is TGTGCCAGCAGTGGACTTTCCTACAATGAGCAGTTCTTC.

The V call is TRBV7-2, the J call TRBJ2-3; 12 bases agree with TRBD2. Germline V gene lookup returns CDR1 SGHTA and CDR2 FQGNSA. The CDR3 sequence is 16 residues long. The junction had 12 bases not matched to a gene; V was cut back by 7 bases and J by 7 bases. CDR3 residues: CASIKSVTSGRNTQYF. As DNA, the CDR3 is TGTGCCAGCATCAAGTCGGTGACTAGCGGGAGAAATACGCAGTATTTT.

A single count supports this clonotype. The V gene is TRBV29-1, the J gene TRBJ1-2; tentative D call: TRBD1 (6 bases). Trimming took 0 bases from V and 8 from J, leaving 16 bases between them. The CDR3 covers 14 residues. Germline-derived CDR1 and CDR2 are SQVTM and ANQGSEA. This CDR3 is CSVEEPDRPRGYTF. The CDR3 coding sequence is TGCAGCGTTGAAGAACCTGACAGGCCTCGCGGCTACACCTTC. Full variable domain (remainder filled in from reference TRBV29-1 and TRBJ1-2): SAVISQKPSRDICQRGTSLTIQCQVDSQVTMMFWYRQQPGQSLTLIATANQGSEATYESGFVIDKFPISRPNLTFSTLTVSNMSPEDSSIYLCSVEEPDRPRGYTFGSGTRLTVV.

The chain employs TRBV9 and TRBJ2-1; D is unresolved. CDR1 and CDR2 (germline): SGDLS, YYNGEE. The CDR3 spans 17 residues. Trimming stripped 0 bases from V and 3 bases from J, with 16 bases between. The CDR3 reads CASSVGFGSPYYNEQFF. For the CDR3, the DNA is TGTGCCAGCAGCGTAGGCTTCGGATCGCCCTACTACAATGAGCAGTTCTTC.

Only a few counts were recorded for this clonotype. The CDR3 DNA sequence: TGTGCCACCAGCAACCAAGAGCAGAGCTCCTATAATTCACCCCTCCACTTT. As protein: CATSNQEQSSYNSPLHF. J is TRBJ1-6 and V is TRBV15; D is uncertain. V was trimmed by 4 bases and J by 0 bases, leaving 13 bases between them. CDR1 is LNHNV and CDR2 is YYDKDF in the germline V gene (reference sequence). The CDR3 is 17 amino acids. The full variable domain, completed using reference TRBV15 and TRBJ1-6, is DAMVIQNPRYQVTQFGKPVTLSCSQTLNHNVMYWYQQKSSQAPKLLFHYYDKDFNNEADTPDNFQSRRPNTSFCFLDIRSPGLGDTAMYLCATSNQEQSSYNSPLHFGNGTRLTVT.

The table lists this clonotype with a count of one. The chain joins TRBV9 to TRBJ2-1, with TRBD2 matching over 12 bases. The germline CDR1 and CDR2 sequences are SGDLS and YYNGEE. The CDR3 sequence is 14 residues long. V shed 3 bases and J 9 bases; nucleotides not matched to a gene: 4. The CDR3 DNA reads TGTGCCAGCAGCGCGACTAGCGGGAGATTTGAGCAGTTCTTC. Translating it yields CASSATSGRFEQFF.

DNA for the CDR3: TGTGCCAGCAGCTCTATATCGCAGGCCCGCTCCTACAATGAGCAGTTCTTC. This translates into CASSSISQARSYNEQFF. The chain combines TRBV7-9 with TRBJ2-1; D gene unclear. The CDR3 is 17 amino acids. V shed 4 bases and J shed 0 bases, with 16 bases lying between them. Germline V gives CDR1 SEHNR, CDR2 FQNEAQ (reference sequence).

The chain combines TRBV4-1 with TRBJ2-3; 9 bases map to TRBD2. V gave up 0 bases and J gave up 6 bases; unmatched junction bases: 10. Germline values: CDR1 MGHRA, CDR2 YSYEKL. The CDR3 runs to 17 residues. The CDR3 DNA is TGCGCCAGCAGCCAAGATTCTGGCCTAGCGGGAACGGATACGCAGTATTTT. It encodes CASSQDSGLAGTDTQYF.

This rearrangement joins TRBV7-8 to TRBJ1-1; D is unresolved. The germline CDR1 and CDR2 sequences are SGHVS and FQNEAQ. V lost 10 bases to trimming and J lost 0 bases, with 18 bases between them. The CDR3 has 15 residues. In DNA, the CDR3 is TGTGCCAACACCCCTAGTAGGTTTATGAACACTGAAGCTTTCTTT. As protein: CANTPSRFMNTEAFF.

This rearrangement joins TRBV7-9 to TRBJ2-4; D is unclear. TRBJ2-7 matches the DNA end more closely, so the J call is doubtful. Germline CDR1 SEHNR, CDR2 FQNEAQ (reference sequence). The CDR3 is made up of 12 amino acids. The chain's CDR3 is CASSRADYEQYF. CDR3 nucleotide sequence: TGTGCCAGCAGCCGGGCAGATTACGAGCAGTACTTC.

The chain couples TRBV6-5 to TRBJ2-6, with TRBD1 identical over 8 bases. Germline CDR1 reads MNHEY; CDR2 reads SVGAGI. The junction had 15 bases not matched to a gene; V was cut back by 2 bases and J by 0 bases. The length of the CDR3 is 21 residues. The CDR3 DNA is TGTGCCAGCAGTTACGTGGGACAGGACCTTCCCATTCTCTCTGGGGCCAACGTCCTGACTTTC. Protein product: CASSYVGQDLPILSGANVLTF.

The J gene is TRBJ2-5, the V gene TRBV7-2; TRBD1 aligns across 7 bases. Germline V gene data show CDR1 as SGHTA and CDR2 as FQGNSA. Unmatched junction bases numbered 18, after V lost 0 bases and J lost 2 bases. The CDR3 covers 20 residues. CDR3 sequence: CASSLAVTWGQLPGQETQYF. The CDR3, as DNA: TGTGCCAGCAGCTTAGCCGTAACCTGGGGACAGCTCCCTGGTCAAGAGACCCAGTACTTC.

This clonotype was observed a handful of times. The chain links TRBV10-3 to TRBJ2-1; tentatively, D is TRBD1 or TRBD2 (5 bases each). Trimming removed 10 bases at V and 8 bases at J, with 21 bases between. The V gene's germline CDR1 is ENHRY and CDR2 SYGVKD. This CDR3 is built from 14 residues. Here the CDR3 reads CATSREGVAHEQFF. The CDR3 coding sequence is TGTGCCACCAGCCGGGAAGGGGTGGCTCATGAGCAGTTCTTC.

The chain joins TRBV12-5 to TRBJ2-5; maybe TRBD2 (6 bases). CDR1 is LGHNT, CDR2 FRNRAP, per germline. Between the trimmed V and J ends, which lost 6 bases and 5 bases, there was a span of 19 bases. This CDR3 contains 15 residues. The CDR3 loop is CASGSPGSGWETQYF. The CDR3 bases are TGTGCTAGTGGCTCGCCCGGGAGTGGTTGGGAGACCCAGTACTTC. The full variable domain, in which reference TRBV12-5 and TRBJ2-5 provide the parts outside the CDR3, is DARVTQTPRHKVTEMGQEVTMRCQPILGHNTVFWYRQTMMQGLELLAYFRNRAPLDDSGMPKDRFSAEMPDATLATLKIQPSEPRDSAVYFCASGSPGSGWETQYFGPGTRLLVL.

The chain employs TRBV7-2 and TRBJ2-5, with TRBD2 matching 7 bases. V was clipped by 5 bases and J by 4 bases; unmatched bases: 10. The CDR3 totals 15 residues. The germline gives CDR1 SGHTA, CDR2 FQGNSA. CDR3 region: CASSGGLSLRETQYF. The CDR3 coding sequence is TGTGCCAGCAGCGGGGGACTAAGCCTTAGAGAGACCCAGTACTTC.

This chain links TRBV5-1 with TRBJ2-1, with D perhaps matching TRBD2 (6 bases). The CDR3 runs 14 residues. Germline V lookup: CDR1 SGHRS, CDR2 YFSETQ. V was clipped by 6 bases and J by 9 bases, with 19 bases between them. CDR3 sequence (DNA): TGCGCCAGCACCCCCATGGTGGGAGGAGGTGAGCAGTTCTTC. Amino acid sequence: CASTPMVGGGEQFF.

The count of this clonotype is one. This chain links TRBV7-2 with TRBJ2-1; D is uncertain. This CDR3 spans 12 amino acids. Germline V gives CDR1 SGHTA, CDR2 FQGNSA. V was shortened by 4 bases and J by 10 bases, with 11 bases between the two germline ends. For the CDR3, the DNA is TGTGCCAGCAGCTCTTGGGTGGGGGAGCAGTTCTTC. It encodes CASSSWVGEQFF.

V is TRBV5-1 and J is TRBJ2-7, with a weak D call TRBD1 (6 bases). The germline V gene encodes CDR1 SGHRS and CDR2 YFSETQ. The CDR3 runs to 13 residues. Between the trimmed V and J ends, which lost 2 bases and 4 bases, there was a span of 10 bases. The CDR3 reads CASSFSGEYEQYF. The CDR3 bases are TGCGCCAGCAGCTTCTCAGGGGAATACGAGCAGTACTTC.

The rearrangement links TRBV7-8 to TRBJ2-1; 7 positions agree with TRBD2. CDR1 SGHVS and CDR2 FQNEAQ come from the germline V gene. The V gene end was trimmed by 5 bases and the J gene end by 11 bases; junction bases not matched to a gene: 18. The CDR3 consists of 16 residues. Written as DNA, the CDR3 is TGTGCCAGCAGCCCACGCTTCGGGGGAGGGGTCGGGAAGCAGTTCTTC. Amino acids: CASSPRFGGGVGKQFF.

Worth noting for this clonotype: One end of the junction fails to match germline, which may point to a read error. V usage is TRBV29-1 and J usage is TRBJ2-3; no clear D gene. Germline CDR1 and CDR2: SQVTM and ANQGSEA. The CDR3 is made up of 14 amino acids. CDR3 region: CGVDSLAGTDTQYF. CDR3 nucleotides: TGCGGCGTCGATTCCCTGGCCGGCACAGATACGCAGTATTTT.

This chain connects TRBV12-5 to TRBJ1-2; D perhaps matches TRBD1 (5 bases). The CDR3 totals 14 residues. Germline loops: CDR1 LGHNT, CDR2 FRNRAP. With 1 base removed from V and 11 bases from J, the gap between germline ends came to 17 bases. In nucleotides, the CDR3 is TGTGCTAGTGGTTTGGAACCTCCGGGACCCGGTTACACCTTC. This translates into CASGLEPPGPGYTF. Filled out from reference TRBV12-5 and TRBJ1-2, the complete variable domain reads DARVTQTPRHKVTEMGQEVTMRCQPILGHNTVFWYRQTMMQGLELLAYFRNRAPLDDSGMPKDRFSAEMPDATLATLKIQPSEPRDSAVYFCASGLEPPGPGYTFGSGTRLTVV.

This clonotype was observed a few times. V and J are TRBV10-3 and TRBJ2-7; tentative D call: TRBD1 (6 bases). CDR3 length equals 14 residues. V lost 8 bases and J 3 bases, leaving 17 bases between the germline ends. Germline assignment: CDR1 ENHRY and CDR2 SYGVKD. The CDR3 protein is CAIGYRERGYEQYF. In nucleotides, the CDR3 is TGTGCCATCGGTTACAGGGAAAGGGGCTACGAGCAGTACTTC.

CDR3 nucleotides: TGTGCCAGCAGCCCGGGACAGTACTACGAGCAGTACTTC. This sequence encodes CASSPGQYYEQYF. This sequence joins TRBV7-9 and TRBJ2-7; TRBD1 aligns across 7 bases. V lost 5 bases to trimming and J lost 3 bases; unmatched junction nucleotides: 4. Germline V gives CDR1 SEHNR, CDR2 FQNEAQ (reference sequence). The CDR3 has 13 residues.

This clonotype appeared a few times. This chain uses TRBV5-1 with TRBJ1-2; 7 bases line up with TRBD1. Germline trimming cut 4 bases from V and 2 bases from J; bases unmatched to any gene: 5. Germline values: CDR1 SGHRS, CDR2 YFSETQ. The CDR3 is made up of 14 amino acids. The CDR3 reads CASSGTRGNYGYTF. As DNA, the CDR3 is TGCGCCAGCAGCGGAACCAGGGGGAACTATGGCTACACCTTC.

The chain links TRBV29-1 to TRBJ1-2, with D perhaps TRBD1 (6 bases). The V and J ends lost 4 bases and 4 bases respectively, with 16 bases between them. Germline CDR1 is SQVTM and CDR2 is ANQGSEA. The CDR3 is 14 amino acids. The CDR3 nucleotides read TGCAGCGTTGTTGCCCCACAGGGACTCTATGGCTACACCTTC. Its translation: CSVVAPQGLYGYTF.

This clonotype was seen only a few times. This chain links TRBV15 with TRBJ2-1; 7 bases fit TRBD1. The CDR3 consists of 15 residues. Germline V gene sequence: CDR1 LNHNV, CDR2 YYDKDF (reference sequence). Germline trimming cut 6 bases from V and 3 bases from J; bases unmatched to any gene: 8. CDR3 in amino acids: CATRDRDSHYNEQFF. The CDR3 bases are TGTGCCACCAGAGACCGGGACAGCCACTACAATGAGCAGTTCTTC.

V and J are TRBV7-8 and TRBJ1-2; D may be TRBD1 (5 bases). Trimming pared 5 bases from V and 3 bases from J, leaving 16 bases between. Germline CDR1 SGHVS, CDR2 FQNEAQ. The CDR3 contains 15 residues. The CDR3 DNA follows: TGTGCCAGCAGCCCAATCTCAGGGTTCGACTATGGCTACACCTTC. This translates into CASSPISGFDYGYTF.

This clonotype was observed a handful of times. The chain combines TRBV20-1 with TRBJ2-5; D might be TRBD2 (5 bases). The J call could be wrong; TRBJ2-7 is a better fit for the DNA end. Per the germline V gene, CDR1 is DFQATT and CDR2 is SNEGSKA (reference sequence). This CDR3 spans 13 amino acids. This chain's CDR3 is CSARKPGAYEQYF. The CDR3 region has the DNA TGCAGTGCTAGAAAGCCCGGGGCCTACGAGCAGTACTTC.

The V call is TRBV12-3 or TRBV12-4, the J call TRBJ1-2; maybe TRBD1 (6 bases). This CDR3 is built from 14 residues. Trimming removed 5 bases from V and 4 bases from J, with 14 bases in between. The CDR3 region is CASSPGGALYGYTF. The CDR3 DNA reads TGTGCCAGCAGTCCCGGGGGGGCCCTCTATGGCTACACCTTC.

This sequence joins TRBV12-3 or TRBV12-4 and TRBJ1-2; 8 nucleotides agree with TRBD1. The V segment lost 6 bases and the J segment 8 bases; nucleotides outside the gene matches: 5. CDR3 size: 12 residues. CDR3 residues: CASRSGGGGYTF. For the CDR3, the DNA is TGTGCCAGCAGGTCAGGGGGCGGCGGCTACACCTTC.

V and J are TRBV29-1 and TRBJ2-5; D assignment may be TRBD1 or TRBD2 (5 bases each). With 4 bases removed from V and 0 bases from J, the gap between germline ends came to 12 bases. Per germline, CDR1 SQVTM and CDR2 ANQGSEA. The CDR3 is 14 residues long. The CDR3 here is CSVGVGRNQETQYF. The CDR3 DNA reads TGCAGCGTTGGGGTGGGACGGAACCAAGAGACCCAGTACTTC.